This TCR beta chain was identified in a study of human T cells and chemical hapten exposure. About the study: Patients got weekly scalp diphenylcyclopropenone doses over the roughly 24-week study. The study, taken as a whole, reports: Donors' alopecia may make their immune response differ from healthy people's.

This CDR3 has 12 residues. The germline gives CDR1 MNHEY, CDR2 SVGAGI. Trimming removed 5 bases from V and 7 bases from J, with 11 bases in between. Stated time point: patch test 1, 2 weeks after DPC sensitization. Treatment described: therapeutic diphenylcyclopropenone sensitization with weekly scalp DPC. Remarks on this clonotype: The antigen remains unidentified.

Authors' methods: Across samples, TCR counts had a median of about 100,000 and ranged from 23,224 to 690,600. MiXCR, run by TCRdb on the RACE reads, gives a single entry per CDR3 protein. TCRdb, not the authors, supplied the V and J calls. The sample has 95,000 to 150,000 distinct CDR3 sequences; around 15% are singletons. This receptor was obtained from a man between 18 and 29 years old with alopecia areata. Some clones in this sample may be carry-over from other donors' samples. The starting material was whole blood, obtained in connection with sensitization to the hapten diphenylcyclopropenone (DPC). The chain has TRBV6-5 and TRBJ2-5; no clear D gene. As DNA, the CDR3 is TGTGCCAGCAGTCCCACGACGGGGACCCAGTACTTC. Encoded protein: CASSPTTGTQYF.